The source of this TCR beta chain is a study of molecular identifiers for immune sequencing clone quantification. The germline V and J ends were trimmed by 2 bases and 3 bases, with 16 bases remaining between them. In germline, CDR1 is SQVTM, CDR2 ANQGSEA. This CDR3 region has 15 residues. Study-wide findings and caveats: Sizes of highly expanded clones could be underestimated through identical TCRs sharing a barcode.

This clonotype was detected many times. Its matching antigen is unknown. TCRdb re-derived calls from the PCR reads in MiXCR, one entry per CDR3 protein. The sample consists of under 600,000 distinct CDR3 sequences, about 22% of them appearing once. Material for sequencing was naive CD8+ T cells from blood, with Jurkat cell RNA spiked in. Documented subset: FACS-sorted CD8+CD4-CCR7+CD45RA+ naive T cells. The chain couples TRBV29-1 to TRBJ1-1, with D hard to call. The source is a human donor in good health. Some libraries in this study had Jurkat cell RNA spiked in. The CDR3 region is CSVEIRPEQYTEAFF. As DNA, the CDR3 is TGCAGCGTTGAAATTAGGCCGGAGCAATACACTGAAGCTTTCTTT. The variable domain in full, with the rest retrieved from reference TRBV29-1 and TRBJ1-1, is SAVISQKPSRDICQRGTSLTIQCQVDSQVTMMFWYRQQPGQSLTLIATANQGSEATYESGFVIDKFPISRPNLTFSTLTVSNMSPEDSSIYLCSVEIRPEQYTEAFFGQGTRLTVV.